This T cell receptor beta chain was sequenced in a study of blood T cell repertoires in COVID-19. Study in general: The study drew acute and convalescent COVID-19 samples from the United States, Italy and Spain. T cells, B-cell-depleted T cells, or PBMCs provided the cDNA or gDNA that served as material.

CDR3 length equals 13 residues. CDR1 is LNHDA and CDR2 is SQIVND in the germline V gene (reference sequence). With 5 bases removed from V and 0 bases from J, the gap between germline ends came to 7 bases. Assay: immunoSEQ multiplex PCR; the TCRdb copy retains only in-frame clones and omits some. Of around 340,000 clones detected, about nine tenths appear once; the ten largest clones hold about 3.9%. It was during active infection that Seattle patients were enrolled and then longitudinally followed. This receptor was taken from an older woman with COVID-19, enrolled during active disease. Source material: peripheral blood. The chain carries TRBV19 and TRBJ1-2; no reliable D call. The CDR3 DNA follows: TGTGCCAGTAGTGAGCCACCTAACTATGGCTACACCTTC. Protein: CASSEPPNYGYTF.